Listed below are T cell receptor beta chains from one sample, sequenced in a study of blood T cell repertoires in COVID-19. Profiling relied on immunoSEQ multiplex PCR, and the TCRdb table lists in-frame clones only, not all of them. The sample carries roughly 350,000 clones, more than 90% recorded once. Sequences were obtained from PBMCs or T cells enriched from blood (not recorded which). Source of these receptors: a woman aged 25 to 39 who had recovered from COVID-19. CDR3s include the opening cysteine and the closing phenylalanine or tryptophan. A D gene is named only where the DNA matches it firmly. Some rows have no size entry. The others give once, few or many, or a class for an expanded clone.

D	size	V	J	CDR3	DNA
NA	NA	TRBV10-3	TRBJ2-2	CATSPGTGELFF	TGTGCCACCTCACCAGGGACTGGGGAGCTGTTTTTT
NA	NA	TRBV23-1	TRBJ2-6	CASSQSDSSGKGANVLTF	TGCGCCAGCAGTCAATCGGATTCGTCAGGGAAAGGGGCCAACGTCCTGACTTTC
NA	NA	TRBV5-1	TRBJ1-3	CASSLATLSQNTIYF	TGCGCCAGCAGCTTGGCCACTCTTTCTCAAAACACCATATATTTT
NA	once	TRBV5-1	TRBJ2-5	CASSGGETQYF	TGCGCCAGCAGCGGAGGGGAGACCCAGTACTTC
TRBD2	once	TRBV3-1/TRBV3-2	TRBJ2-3	CASSQPGLAGAHTQYF	TGTGCCAGCAGCCAACCCGGACTAGCGGGAGCACATACGCAGTATTTT
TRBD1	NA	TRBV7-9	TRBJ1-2	CASSPVGTGDGYTF	TGTGCCAGCAGCCCAGTCGGGACAGGTGACGGCTACACCTTC
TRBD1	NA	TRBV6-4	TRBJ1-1	CASSDSSDRGPLNTEAFF	TGTGCCAGCAGTGACTCGAGTGACAGGGGGCCCCTGAACACTGAAGCTTTCTTT
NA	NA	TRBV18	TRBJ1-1	CASSLVGRGMNTEAFF	TGTGCCAGCTCGTTGGTAGGGAGGGGAATGAACACTGAAGCTTTCTTT
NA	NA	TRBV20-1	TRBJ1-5	CSASGGGNQPQHF	TGCAGTGCTAGTGGCGGGGGGAATCAGCCCCAGCATTTT
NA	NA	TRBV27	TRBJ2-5	CASSLKGYRGQETQYF	TGTGCCAGCAGTTTAAAGGGGTATAGGGGCCAAGAGACCCAGTACTTC
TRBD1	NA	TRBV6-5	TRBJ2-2	CASSTQGADGELFF	TGTGCCAGCAGTACACAGGGGGCGGACGGGGAGCTGTTTTTT
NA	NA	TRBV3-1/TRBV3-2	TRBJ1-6	CASSPGGTHLSPLHF	TGTGCCAGCAGCCCTGGAGGGACTCACCTTTCACCCCTCCACTTT
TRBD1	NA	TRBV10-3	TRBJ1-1	CAISAGTGRNTEAFF	TGTGCCATCAGCGCCGGGACAGGGCGAAACACTGAAGCTTTCTTT
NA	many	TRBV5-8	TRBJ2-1	CASSSTGQTSYNEQFF	TGTGCCAGCAGCTCAACCGGACAAACCTCCTACAATGAGCAGTTCTTC
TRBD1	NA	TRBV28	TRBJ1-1	CASIPWRGQFKAFF	TGTGCCAGCATCCCCTGGAGGGGACAGTTCAAAGCTTTCTTT
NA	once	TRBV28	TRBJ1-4	CASRQGRGKLFF	TGTGCCAGCAGGCAGGGGAGGGGAAAACTGTTTTTT
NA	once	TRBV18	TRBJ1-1	CASSPYRTVNTEAFF	TGTGCCAGCTCACCATATCGAACGGTGAACACTGAAGCTTTCTTT
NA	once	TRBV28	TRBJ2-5	CASSFGGSGQWTQYF	TGTGCCAGCAGTTTTGGGGGCTCAGGACAGTGGACCCAGTACTTC
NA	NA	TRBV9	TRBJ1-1	CASSLTWSGAEAFF	TGTGCCAGCAGTCTAACATGGTCGGGGGCTGAAGCTTTCTTT
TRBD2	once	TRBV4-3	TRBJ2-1	CASSQDRGDNEQFF	TGCGCCAGCAGCCAAGATCGGGGGGACAATGAGCAGTTCTTC
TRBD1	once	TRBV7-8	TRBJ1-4	CASRGTGRGEKLFF	TGTGCCAGCAGGGGGACAGGGAGAGGGGAAAAACTGTTTTTT
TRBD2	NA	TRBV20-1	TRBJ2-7	CSASPSGRSHEQYF	TGCAGTGCTAGTCCCAGCGGGAGATCCCACGAGCAGTACTTC
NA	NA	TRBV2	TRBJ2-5	CASSEIRRAETQYF	TGTGCCAGCAGTGAAATCCGGCGGGCTGAGACCCAGTACTTC
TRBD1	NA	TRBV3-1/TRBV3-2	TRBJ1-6	CASRHRGLYNSPLHF	TGTGCCAGCAGACACAGGGGCCTCTATAATTCACCCCTCCACTTT
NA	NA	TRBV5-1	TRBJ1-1	CASSFDGIGVVGAFF	TGCGCCAGCAGCTTCGATGGAATCGGAGTGGTCGGAGCTTTCTTT
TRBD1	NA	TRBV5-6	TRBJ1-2	CASSFRDRYGYTF	TGTGCCAGCAGCTTCCGGGACAGATATGGCTACACCTTC
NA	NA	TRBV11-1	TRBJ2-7	CASSLEGGEPYEQYF	TGTGCCAGCAGCTTAGAAGGCGGGGAGCCCTACGAGCAGTACTTC
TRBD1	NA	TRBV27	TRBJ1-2	CASRSGDSYYGYTF	TGTGCCAGCAGGTCGGGGGACAGCTACTATGGCTACACCTTC
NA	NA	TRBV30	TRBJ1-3	CAWSLTLSGNTIYF	TGTGCCTGGAGTCTGACACTCTCTGGAAACACCATATATTTT
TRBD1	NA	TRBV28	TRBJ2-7	CASSSGQGLNEQYF	TGTGCCAGCAGTTCTGGACAGGGTTTGAACGAGCAGTACTTC
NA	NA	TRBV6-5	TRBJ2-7	CASSYSNIPYEQYF	TGTGCCAGCAGTTACTCGAACATCCCCTACGAGCAGTACTTC
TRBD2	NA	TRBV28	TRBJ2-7	CASSLGSSGSGEQYF	TGTGCCAGCAGTTTAGGAAGTAGCGGGAGTGGGGAGCAGTACTTC
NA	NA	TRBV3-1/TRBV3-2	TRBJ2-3	CASSQIGQVITDTQYF	TGTGCCAGCAGCCAGATAGGTCAGGTGATCACAGATACGCAGTATTTT
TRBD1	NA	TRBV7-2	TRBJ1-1	CASSPRQGNTEAFF	TGTGCCAGCAGCCCACGACAGGGGAACACTGAAGCTTTCTTT
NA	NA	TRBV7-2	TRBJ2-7	CASSFDLGRGYEQYF	TGTGCCAGCAGCTTCGACCTGGGCCGTGGGTACGAGCAGTACTTC
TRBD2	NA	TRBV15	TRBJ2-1	CATSVGGRYNEQFF	TGTGCCACCAGCGTGGGAGGGCGGTACAATGAGCAGTTCTTC
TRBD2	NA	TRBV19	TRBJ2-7	CASRHQRDGEQYF	TGTGCCAGTAGGCATCAGCGGGACGGCGAGCAGTACTTC
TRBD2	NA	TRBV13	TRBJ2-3	CASSPGASGRIDTQYF	TGTGCCAGCAGCCCGGGGGCTAGCGGGAGAATTGATACGCAGTATTTT
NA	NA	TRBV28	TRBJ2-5	CASSPGLEAGRVTQYF	TGTGCCAGCAGCCCAGGTTTGGAGGCGGGGCGCGTGACCCAGTACTTC
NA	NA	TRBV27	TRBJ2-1	CASNVGGPGLNEQFF	TGTGCCAGCAACGTGGGGGGACCCGGTTTAAACGAGCAGTTCTTC
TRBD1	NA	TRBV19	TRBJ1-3	CASSKTTGSRVGNTIYF	TGTGCCAGTAGTAAAACGACAGGGTCTAGGGTTGGAAACACCATATATTTT
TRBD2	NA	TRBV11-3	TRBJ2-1	CASSLTGGAVNEQFF	TGTGCCAGCAGCTTAACCGGGGGGGCCGTCAATGAGCAGTTCTTC
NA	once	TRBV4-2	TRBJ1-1	CASSQGGPGGGNTEAFF	TGTGCCAGCAGCCAAGGGGGCCCTGGCGGGGGGAACACTGAAGCTTTCTTT
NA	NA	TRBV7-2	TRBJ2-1	CASSLAVLPEQFF	TGTGCCAGCAGCTTAGCCGTTCTCCCTGAGCAGTTCTTC
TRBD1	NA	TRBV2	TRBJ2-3	CASSPQGATDTQYF	TGTGCCAGCAGCCCCCAGGGGGCCACAGATACGCAGTATTTT
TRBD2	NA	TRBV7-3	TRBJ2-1	CASSPSGSSYNEQFF	TGTGCCAGCAGCCCAAGCGGGAGTTCCTACAATGAGCAGTTCTTC
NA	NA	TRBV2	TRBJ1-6	CASSELGDRINSPLHF	TGTGCCAGCAGTGAATTGGGAGACAGGATTAATTCACCCCTCCACTTT
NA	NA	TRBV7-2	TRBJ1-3	CASTGGGGSGNTIYF	TGTGCCAGCACCGGGGGAGGGGGCTCTGGAAACACCATATATTTT